This record looks at one TCR beta chain sequence and its context. The antigen remains unidentified. The sample comes from a study of T cells in Graves' hyperthyroidism and ophthalmopathy. After removal of 4 bases from V and 3 bases from J, the junction contained 4 bases not matched to a gene. The germline CDR1 and CDR2 sequences are SGHRS and YFSETQ. The CDR3 has 15 amino acids. TCR beta CDR3 regions were amplified from RNA. RT-PCR in the first round (using the HTBI primer set) targeted the TCR CDR3. Each CDR3 protein gets one entry after TCRdb re-called the multiplex PCR reads with MiXCR. This sample has 490,000 or so distinct CDR3 sequences, with about 22% found just once. The study, taken as a whole, reports: Blood also contained most expanded thyroid clonotypes above 0.001.

The chain joins TRBV5-1 to TRBJ2-1, with TRBD2 identical over 10 bases. This receptor was obtained from a woman in her 70s with Graves' ophthalmopathy. Sequenced material: blood. Written as DNA, the CDR3 is TGCGCCAGCAGCGCGAGCGGGGGGGACTACAATGAGCAGTTCTTC. Translating gives CASSASGGDYNEQFF.